The clone carrying this T cell receptor beta chain showed up many times. Its antigen remains unknown. Via MiXCR, TCRdb re-called the reads, giving one row per CDR3 protein. The sample has about 770,000 distinct CDR3 sequences; under 35% are singletons. The sample comes from a study of T cell repertoires in cytomegalovirus infection. Background on the study: Used in the study were CMV epitopes, some recently identified and HLA-C-restricted, others well-studied and HLA-B-restricted. A matching HLA type, together with CMV infection, was signaled by public TCR beta signatures.

Germline CDR1 reads SGHTA; CDR2 reads FQGNSA. This CDR3 has 18 amino acids. The trim removed 1 base at V and 3 bases at J, leaving 12 bases unmatched. Study-wide points: CMV carriers with the relevant HLA were identified by cumulative public TCR beta family frequency.

This specimen was cultured CD8+ T cells from PBMCs, taken from culture after CMV antigen stimulation. The TCR was taken from a human donor in good health (CMV status not recorded). Some clones in this sample may be carry-over from other donors' samples. The chain links TRBV7-2 to TRBJ1-1; TRBD1 matches at 9 bases. CDR3 in DNA: TGTGCCAGCAGCTTAGTTCCCGGGACAGGGTATGGGGACACTGAAGCTTTCTTT. This sequence encodes CASSLVPGTGYGDTEAFF.